This T cell receptor beta chain is drawn from a study of T cells in Graves' hyperthyroidism and ophthalmopathy. This clonotype turned up a few times. Its antigen remains unknown. The study based diagnoses on clinical symptoms, serum thyroxine and TRAb, thyroid ultrasound and orbital computed tomography. The source material, RNA transcripts, was used to amplify TCR beta CDR3 regions. HTBI primers were the set used in a first-round RT-PCR of the TCR CDR3. Each CDR3 protein gets one entry after TCRdb re-called the multiplex PCR reads with MiXCR. The data contain some 270,000 distinct CDR3 sequences, less than 15% of them singletons. Notes on the study in general: Expanded thyroid clonotypes (above 0.001) were mostly also found in blood. The model's output predicted ophthalmopathy at a median of roughly 6.9 months prior to onset.

The TCR comes from a woman aged 30 to 39 with Graves' hyperthyroidism that later progressed to Graves' ophthalmopathy. Sample: blood.

CDR3 DNA sequence: TGTGCCAGTAGTATCCTCTGGACAGGCCTTAATCAGCCCCAGCATTTT. Its protein product is CASSILWTGLNQPQHF. The chain couples TRBV19 to TRBJ1-5; 7 nucleotides match TRBD1. V was pared by 3 bases and J by 4 bases, with 9 bases of the junction left unmatched. This CDR3 region has 16 residues. Germline loops: CDR1 LNHDA, CDR2 SQIVND (reference sequence).